The rows below give T cell receptor beta chains drawn from one sample of a study of control samples from healthy donors and cancer patients. Libraries were prepared by immunoSEQ multiplex PCR; TCRdb keeps only in-frame clonotypes and omits some of them. The table includes approximately 85,000 clones, less than 90% detected once. The sample taken for sequencing was blood. All receptors derive from a woman aged 60-70 years in good health. The CDR3 runs from the conserved cysteine through the conserved F or W.

V gene: TRBV25-1
J gene: TRBJ2-3
CDR3 protein: CASSESRTTTSTDTQYF

V gene: TRBV5-1
J gene: TRBJ1-1
CDR3 protein: CASSGGQTNTEAFF

V gene: TRBV5-5
J gene: TRBJ2-7
CDR3 protein: CASSFVRDAGGGDEQYF

V gene: TRBV2
J gene: TRBJ2-1
CDR3 protein: CASSVRGLAGNEQFF

V gene: TRBV27
J gene: TRBJ1-3
CDR3 protein: CASRGTLGQVDANTIYF

V gene: TRBV18
J gene: TRBJ1-1
CDR3 protein: CASSPGQGNTEAFF

V gene: TRBV11-3
J gene: TRBJ1-2
CDR3 protein: CASSLVPTGFGYTF

V gene: TRBV27
J gene: TRBJ2-7
CDR3 protein: CASSFRSTPSSYEQYF

V gene: TRBV6-6
J gene: TRBJ1-5
CDR3 protein: CASSTPPNQPQHF

V gene: TRBV11-2
J gene: TRBJ2-1
CDR3 protein: CASSRSSSGRAYNEQFF

V gene: TRBV5-1
J gene: TRBJ1-2
CDR3 protein: CASSLASGGSGYTF

V gene: TRBV5-1
J gene: TRBJ1-4
CDR3 protein: CASSGGAGRPEKLFF

V gene: TRBV18
J gene: TRBJ2-1
CDR3 protein: CASSSQGAHNEQFF

V gene: TRBV4-1
J gene: TRBJ2-1
CDR3 protein: CASSQEPDRVIEQFF

V gene: TRBV19
J gene: TRBJ2-2
CDR3 protein: CASSRQAGTGELFF

V gene: TRBV11-3
J gene: TRBJ2-5
CDR3 protein: CASSFYSGGAVETQYF

V gene: TRBV15
J gene: TRBJ2-5
CDR3 protein: CATSPGSEETQYF

V gene: TRBV19
J gene: TRBJ2-7
CDR3 protein: CASSSVGGGYEQYF

V gene: TRBV6-5
J gene: TRBJ2-1
CDR3 protein: CASSSLNEVEQFF

V gene: TRBV10-3
J gene: TRBJ2-7
CDR3 protein: CAISAGTRDGYEQYF

V gene: TRBV6-5
J gene: TRBJ1-1
CDR3 protein: CASSYGQANTEAFF

V gene: TRBV11-3
J gene: TRBJ2-2
CDR3 protein: CASSPQTGPNTGELFF

V gene: TRBV9
J gene: TRBJ2-1
CDR3 protein: CASSAGLAGVEQFF

V gene: TRBV25-1
J gene: TRBJ2-5
CDR3 protein: CASSWGAEETQYF

V gene: TRBV4-1
J gene: TRBJ2-1
CDR3 protein: CASSPYAGGPGYEQFF

V gene: TRBV10-3
J gene: TRBJ2-2
CDR3 protein: CAIRSGGTGELFF

V gene: TRBV7-6
J gene: TRBJ2-7
CDR3 protein: CASSPGTGVTYEQYF

V gene: TRBV4-3
J gene: TRBJ2-1
CDR3 protein: CASSQDWSANNEQFF

V gene: TRBV9
J gene: TRBJ1-1
CDR3 protein: CASTNLGTGNTEAFF

V gene: TRBV19
J gene: TRBJ1-5
CDR3 protein: CASGETGVRQPQHF

V gene: TRBV28
J gene: TRBJ1-3
CDR3 protein: CASSFSENTIYF